This TCR beta chain was recorded in a study of shared clonotypes between healthy human individuals. Across the study: The donors, a couple of women and three men, were aged 18 to 49.

Comments on this clone: The target antigen is unknown.

The CDR3 has 16 amino acids. Looked up from germline, CDR1 is MGHRA and CDR2 is YSYEKL. Between the trimmed V and J ends, which lost 0 bases and 0 bases, there was a span of 9 bases. The assay was immunoSEQ multiplex PCR, and TCRdb's table has in-frame clones only and misses some. The data contain about 2 million clones, 95% of them singletons. Study-level findings and limits: An effect of sequencing depth on clonotype sharing among donors was expected.

Sequencing was performed on naive CD4+ T cells sorted from blood. Subset reported: CD45RA+ positively selected. This TCR was sampled from a young man in good health. This chain joins TRBV4-1 and TRBJ1-3, with D hard to call. CDR3 in DNA: TGCGCCAGCAGCCAAGAGGAACACTTCTCTGGAAACACCATATATTTT. It translates to CASSQEEHFSGNTIYF.